Shown below are 31 T cell receptor beta chains from a single sample sequenced in a study of T cell repertoires in cytomegalovirus infection. TCRdb independently ran MiXCR on the reads; one entry per CDR3 protein. Of more than 150,000 distinct CDR3 sequences listed, 17% were seen once; the top ten hold about 17%. Sequenced input: CD8+ T cells from PBMCs. The receptors were gathered from a human donor in good health (CMV status not recorded). Some clones in this sample may be carry-over from other donors' samples.

CDR3 residues: CSAPMGFMNTEAFF. DNA for the CDR3: TGCAGTGCCCCGATGGGCTTCATGAACACTGAAGCTTTCTTT. V usage is TRBV20-1 and J usage is TRBJ1-1; D not certain. In germline, CDR1 is DFQATT, CDR2 SNEGSKA (reference sequence). This CDR3 is built from 14 residues. Trimming removed 6 bases at V and 0 bases at J, with 14 bases between.

The chain couples TRBV10-2 to TRBJ1-1, with TRBD1 as a possible D gene (6 bases). Germline assignment: CDR1 WSHSY and CDR2 SAAADI. The V end lost 3 bases, the J end lost 11 bases, and 13 bases lay between the germline ends. The CDR3 has 12 amino acids. The CDR3 is CASSDSGAEAFF. The DNA of the CDR3 is TGCGCCAGCAGTGATTCAGGGGCGGAGGCTTTCTTT.

This clonotype has just a few counts. The rearrangement links TRBV7-2 to TRBJ2-7; D call uncertain. Germline CDR1 is SGHTA and CDR2 is FQGNSA. Between the trimmed V and J ends, which lost 5 bases and 7 bases, there was a span of 21 bases. CDR3 size: 15 residues. DNA for the CDR3: TGTGCCAGCAGCATCTCGCGCTCCGAGGTTTATGAGCAGTACTTC. The encoded protein is CASSISRSEVYEQYF.

As for this clonotype: This may be a read error: a much more frequent sequence differs by one nucleotide. J is TRBJ2-4 and V is TRBV7-2; D gene ambiguous. The V end lost 0 bases, the J end lost 8 bases, and 14 bases lay between the germline ends. Looked up from germline, CDR1 is SGHTA and CDR2 is FQGNSA. This CDR3 contains 15 residues. The CDR3 protein is CASSLAGDNWDIQYF. In nucleotides, the CDR3 is TGTGCCAGCAGCTTAGCGGGTGATAACTGGGACATTCAGTACTTC.

This chain connects TRBV7-9 to TRBJ2-3; D is perhaps TRBD2 (6 bases). Germline assignment: CDR1 SEHNR and CDR2 FQNEAQ (reference sequence). The CDR3 runs 15 residues. V gave up 5 bases and J gave up 2 bases, with 14 bases separating them. The CDR3 sequence: CASSLGTGYTDTQYF. The CDR3 bases are TGTGCCAGCAGCCTCGGGACTGGCTACACAGATACGCAGTATTTT.

The chain couples TRBV14 to TRBJ2-7; D may match TRBD1 or TRBD2 (5 bases each). This CDR3 region has 16 residues. V was pared by 0 bases and J by 2 bases, with 14 bases between. CDR1 and CDR2 (germline): SGHDN, FVKESK. The DNA of the CDR3 is TGTGCCAGCAGCCAAGATGGGGGAAGGATGACCTACGAGCAGTACTTC. Translated: CASSQDGGRMTYEQYF. Full variable domain (remainder filled in from reference TRBV14 and TRBJ2-7): EAGVTQFPSHSVIEKGQTVTLRCDPISGHDNLYWYRRVMGKEIKFLLHFVKESKQDESGMPNNRFLAERTGGTYSTLKVQPAELEDSGVYFCASSQDGGRMTYEQYFGPGTRLTVT.

The chain joins TRBV7-2 to TRBJ2-4; 7 bases align to TRBD1. The trim removed 2 bases at V and 2 bases at J, leaving 6 bases unmatched. CDR1 and CDR2 (germline): SGHTA, FQGNSA. The CDR3 sequence is 16 residues long. Here the CDR3 DNA reads TGTGCCAGCAGCTTAATTAGGGGGCGAACCAAAAACATTCAGTACTTC. This encodes CASSLIRGRTKNIQYF.

This clonotype showed up just a few times. This chain uses TRBV27 with TRBJ1-5, with 7 bases identical to TRBD1. From germline, CDR1 is MNHEY and CDR2 SMNVEV (reference sequence). The CDR3 is 14 amino acids. V gave up 6 bases and J gave up 5 bases; unmatched junction bases: 7. For the CDR3, the DNA is TGTGCCAGCAGAGGACAGGCTGTCCATCAGCCCCAGCATTTT. Amino acids: CASRGQAVHQPQHF.

This chain uses TRBV9 with TRBJ2-1; D is ambiguous. V was cut by 3 bases and J by 7 bases, with 8 bases left in between. The CDR3 contains 12 residues. CDR1 SGDLS and CDR2 YYNGEE come from the germline V gene. The DNA for the CDR3 is TGTGCCAGCAGCGCCCTCCCAAATGAGCAGTTCTTC. This translates into CASSALPNEQFF. The variable domain in full, completed from reference TRBV9 and TRBJ2-1, reads DSGVTQTPKHLITATGQRVTLRCSPRSGDLSVYWYQQSLDQGLQFLIQYYNGEERAKGNILERFSAQQFPDLHSELNLSSLELGDSALYFCASSALPNEQFFGPGTRLTVL.

As DNA, the CDR3 is TGTGCCAGCAGCGTAGCGGGAACAGGCCCGACCTACGAGCAGTACTTC. It encodes CASSVAGTGPTYEQYF. The chain carries TRBV9 and TRBJ2-7; possibly TRBD1 or TRBD2 for D (5 bases each). V lost 0 bases and J lost 2, with 15 bases in between. This CDR3 region has 16 residues. Per germline, CDR1 SGDLS and CDR2 YYNGEE.

The rearrangement uses TRBV7-2 and TRBJ2-2; 8 bases map to TRBD2. CDR1 is SGHTA, CDR2 FQGNSA, per germline. J was trimmed by 7 bases and V by 4 bases; bases with no gene match: 14. CDR3 size: 17 residues. DNA of the CDR3: TGTGCCAGCAGCTATGAACCGGGACTAGTGAAGTTCGGGGAGCTGTTTTTT. It codes for CASSYEPGLVKFGELFF.

The V call is TRBV7-9, the J call TRBJ2-1, with 8 bases matching TRBD1. V lost 4 bases and J lost 8; bases outside the gene matches: 13. Germline lookup yields CDR1 SEHNR and CDR2 FQNEAQ (reference sequence). CDR3 length: 16 residues. The CDR3 protein is CASSSNNQGAGYEQFF. In DNA form, the CDR3 reads TGTGCCAGCAGCTCGAACAACCAGGGGGCCGGGTATGAGCAGTTCTTC.

V is TRBV7-9 and J is TRBJ2-7; D possibly corresponds to TRBD2 (5 bases). Trimming took 5 bases from V and 7 from J, leaving 15 bases between them. CDR1 is SEHNR, CDR2 FQNEAQ, per germline (reference sequence). The length of the CDR3 is 13 residues. CDR3 sequence reads: CASSRGSGLEQYF. The DNA of the CDR3 is TGTGCCAGCAGCCGAGGAAGCGGCTTAGAGCAGTACTTC. The full variable domain, with the rest looked up from reference TRBV7-9 and TRBJ2-7, is DTGVSQNPRHKITKRGQNVTFRCDPISEHNRLYWYRQTLGQGPEFLTYFQNEAQLEKSRLLSDRFSAERPKGSFSTLEIQRTEQGDSAMYLCASSRGSGLEQYFGPGTRLTVT.

This clonotype was detected a few times. This chain joins TRBV14 and TRBJ1-1; D uncertain. Per the germline V gene, CDR1 is SGHDN and CDR2 is FVKESK. Trimming took off 1 base at V and 1 base at J, with 13 bases between the two ends. This CDR3 spans 16 amino acids. CDR3 DNA: TGTGCCAGCAGCCAAGTTAGGCACGGAACGAACACTGAAGCTTTCTTT. Translated, it gives CASSQVRHGTNTEAFF.

Ten or more counts support this clonotype. The chain is built from TRBV7-3 and TRBJ2-1; 9 bases align to TRBD1. J was trimmed by 7 bases and V by 4 bases; bases with no gene match: 8. The CDR3 covers 15 residues. CDR1 SGHTA and CDR2 FQGTGA come from the germline V gene. CDR3 bases: TGTGCCAGCAGCTATTCCGGGACAGGGCGAAATGAGCAGTTCTTC. This sequence encodes CASSYSGTGRNEQFF.

This clonotype showed up many times. V is TRBV7-8 and J is TRBJ2-7; 8 bases align to TRBD1. CDR1 is SGHVS, CDR2 FQNEAQ, per germline. The CDR3 is 15 amino acids. V dropped 0 bases and J dropped 4; count of bases not matched to a gene: 5. CDR3 in amino acids: CASSLAWTGLYEQYF. The CDR3 DNA sequence: TGTGCCAGCAGCTTAGCTTGGACAGGGTTGTACGAGCAGTACTTC.

This rearrangement joins TRBV7-9 to TRBJ2-3; a possible D gene is TRBD2 (6 bases). CDR1 and CDR2 (germline): SEHNR, FQNEAQ (reference sequence). The CDR3 length is 16 residues. Trimming cost V 5 bases and J 4 bases, with 19 bases left between them. The CDR3 DNA is TGTGCCAGCAGCCCTCCCGGCGGGGAGAGGGCAGATACGCAGTATTTT. Amino acids: CASSPPGGERADTQYF.

This clonotype has a count of ten or more. In DNA form, the CDR3 reads TGTGCCAGCAGCCACCGCCAACCGGGACAGGGGACCGGGGAGCTGTTTTTT. The encoded protein is CASSHRQPGQGTGELFF. V and J are TRBV7-2 and TRBJ2-2, with TRBD1 matching 10 bases. The CDR3 loop spans 17 amino acids. CDR1 and CDR2 (germline): SGHTA, FQGNSA. Trimming removed 5 bases from V and 5 bases from J; junction bases left unmatched: 11.

V is TRBV4-1 and J is TRBJ2-1, with 7 bases aligning to TRBD2. Germline V gives CDR1 MGHRA, CDR2 YSYEKL. There are 14 residues in the CDR3. The ends lost 6 bases at V and 8 bases at J; junction bases unmatched: 10. CDR3 DNA: TGCGCCAGCAGAAGAGAGCGGGAAGAGGATGAGCAGTTCTTC. It yields the protein CASRREREEDEQFF.

The V gene is TRBV7-2, the J gene TRBJ2-2; no firm D call. The V gene's germline CDR1 is SGHTA and CDR2 FQGNSA. The length of the CDR3 is 17 residues. With 2 bases removed from V and 0 bases from J, the gap between germline ends came to 13 bases. The CDR3 is CASSLNGRPANTGELFF. DNA of the CDR3: TGTGCCAGCAGCTTAAATGGACGGCCGGCGAACACCGGGGAGCTGTTTTTT.

This chain connects TRBV2 to TRBJ1-1, with D perhaps matching TRBD1 (6 bases). There are 13 residues in the CDR3. Germline values: CDR1 SNHLY, CDR2 FYNNEI. V was trimmed by 7 bases and J by 4 bases, leaving 13 bases between them. The DNA of the CDR3 is TGTGCCAGCAACAGGGCGCTGGGCACTGAAGCTTTCTTT. It yields the protein CASNRALGTEAFF.

The J gene is TRBJ2-6, the V gene TRBV6-2 or TRBV6-3, with D possibly TRBD2 on 6 matching bases. The CDR3 contains 15 residues. Trimming left V 7 bases short and J 2 bases short, with 12 bases between. Germline-derived CDR1 and CDR2 are MNHEY and SVGEGT. This chain's CDR3 is CASMRGPPGANVLTF. CDR3 nucleotides: TGTGCCAGCATGCGGGGACCCCCTGGGGCCAACGTCCTGACTTTC.

In its sample, this clonotype was seen a few times. This sequence joins TRBV28 and TRBJ1-4; 7 bases line up with TRBD1. This CDR3 is 15 amino acids long. Germline CDR1 MDHEN, CDR2 SYDVKM. After removal of 6 bases from V and 1 base from J, the junction contained 5 bases not matched to a gene. The CDR3 loop reads CASRRQGGTNEKLFF. DNA for the CDR3: TGTGCCAGCAGACGACAGGGAGGAACTAATGAAAAACTGTTTTTT.

The chain recombines TRBV28 with TRBJ2-6, with TRBD1 matching over 7 bases. The CDR3 has 20 residues. The ends lost 3 bases at V and 0 bases at J; junction bases unmatched: 14. The germline CDR1 and CDR2 sequences are MDHEN and SYDVKM. DNA for the CDR3: TGTGCCAGCAGTTTGACTTACCGGGACAGCTTCTCCTCTGGGGCCAACGTCCTGACTTTC. Protein: CASSLTYRDSFSSGANVLTF.

Many counts were recorded for this clonotype. The V and J genes are TRBV5-1 and TRBJ2-3; tentatively, D is TRBD2 (5 bases). This CDR3 has 14 amino acids. V lost 3 bases and J lost 4, with 12 bases in between. CDR1 SGHRS and CDR2 YFSETQ come from the germline V gene. The CDR3 DNA reads as TGCGCCAGCAGCTGGGAGATTAACGCAGATACGCAGTATTTT. Protein product: CASSWEINADTQYF.

This chain joins TRBV7-6 and TRBJ1-1, with no clear D. Trimming removed 7 bases from V and 5 bases from J, with 17 bases in between. The CDR3 contains 14 residues. Germline assignment: CDR1 SGHVS and CDR2 FNYEAQ. This CDR3 is CASTDPPGSTEAFF. The CDR3 region has the DNA TGTGCCAGCACCGACCCCCCGGGATCTACTGAAGCTTTCTTT.

This chain links TRBV7-6 with TRBJ1-1; weak D call: TRBD1 (6 bases). Trimming took 1 base from V and 4 from J, leaving 19 bases between them. CDR3 length: 17 residues. CDR1 and CDR2 (germline): SGHVS, FNYEAQ. The CDR3 reads CASSLEIAGAAGTEAFF. DNA of the CDR3: TGTGCCAGCAGCTTAGAGATAGCGGGGGCTGCCGGCACTGAAGCTTTCTTT.

The V and J genes are TRBV29-1 and TRBJ2-1; D is perhaps TRBD2 (5 bases). In germline, CDR1 is SQVTM, CDR2 ANQGSEA. Trimming took off 6 bases at V and 0 bases at J, with 15 bases between the two ends. The CDR3 spans 15 residues. This CDR3 is CSVTSWESSYNEQFF. CDR3 nucleotides: TGCAGCGTCACCTCGTGGGAGAGCTCCTACAATGAGCAGTTCTTC.

The rearrangement links TRBV12-3 or TRBV12-4 to TRBJ2-6; 7 nucleotides align to TRBD2. V gave up 6 bases and J gave up 3 bases; unmatched junction bases: 11. This CDR3 spans 17 amino acids. The CDR3 here is CASSIRPGGIGANVLTF. CDR3 DNA sequence: TGTGCCAGCAGCATTCGTCCCGGGGGGATTGGGGCCAACGTCCTGACTTTC.

In this sample, this clonotype turned up many times. The chain couples TRBV7-2 to TRBJ2-3; D is perhaps TRBD2 (6 bases). CDR1 and CDR2 from the germline V gene are SGHTA and FQGNSA. Between the trimmed V and J ends, which lost 3 bases and 2 bases, there was a span of 6 bases. This CDR3 has 13 residues. The DNA of the CDR3 is TGTGCCAGCAGCTTGGGACTCACAGATACGCAGTATTTT. Protein sequence: CASSLGLTDTQYF.

This clonotype showed up just a few times. The chain uses TRBV9 and TRBJ2-1; D uncertain. V lost 1 base and J lost 0, with 11 bases in between. This CDR3 has 16 amino acids. CDR1 is SGDLS, CDR2 YYNGEE, per germline. CDR3 amino acids: CASSVKIFSSYNEQFF. The CDR3, as DNA: TGTGCCAGCAGCGTAAAAATCTTCAGCTCCTACAATGAGCAGTTCTTC. Using reference TRBV9 and TRBJ2-1 for the parts outside the CDR3, the full variable domain is DSGVTQTPKHLITATGQRVTLRCSPRSGDLSVYWYQQSLDQGLQFLIQYYNGEERAKGNILERFSAQQFPDLHSELNLSSLELGDSALYFCASSVKIFSSYNEQFFGPGTRLTVL.